What follows are 10 T cell receptor beta chains derived from one specimen sequenced in a study of cytomegalovirus exposure and HLA in healthy donors. Primers included in the PCR were 60 Vbeta and 13 Jbeta primers. TCRdb's table, derived via immunoSEQ multiplex PCR, lists solely in-frame clones and lacks some. The table lists approximately 180,000 clones, roughly 80% of them singletons, with more than 4% in the top ten. Sequenced material: PBMCs. These receptors were obtained from a man aged 18 to 29 in good health and CMV-seronegative.

This sequence joins TRBV11-2 and TRBJ2-3; maybe TRBD2 (7 bases). Germline CDR1 is SGHAT and CDR2 is FQNNGV. V was cut by 0 bases and J by 0 bases, with 13 bases left in between. The length of the CDR3 is 17 residues. The chain's CDR3 is CASSLDLRGGSTDTQYF. The CDR3 DNA follows: TGTGCCAGCAGCTTAGATCTGAGGGGGGGAAGCACAGATACGCAGTATTTT.

The count of this clone is one. The chain is built from TRBV6-5 and TRBJ2-1, with 7 positions matching TRBD1. The CDR3 is 13 amino acids. Per germline, CDR1 MNHEY and CDR2 SVGAGI. J gave up 9 bases and V 1 base, and 3 bases lay outside the gene matches. CDR3 region: CASSYFTGAEQFF. CDR3 bases: TGTGCCAGCAGTTACTTTACAGGGGCTGAGCAGTTCTTC.

This clone came up a few times. This chain connects TRBV6-1 to TRBJ2-7; TRBD2 aligns across 9 bases. There are 15 residues in the CDR3. The J segment lost 2 bases and the V segment lost 6 bases, leaving 8 bases of the junction unmatched. Looked up from germline, CDR1 is MNHNS and CDR2 is SASEGT. The CDR3 loop is CASRPGTSIAYEQYF. In DNA, the CDR3 is TGTGCCAGCAGGCCCGGGACTAGCATCGCCTACGAGCAGTACTTC.

This chain links TRBV6-1 with TRBJ2-6; D is ambiguous. The ends were cut back, 5 bases at V and 2 bases at J, with 4 bases in the middle. The germline V gene encodes CDR1 MNHNS and CDR2 SASEGT. The length of the CDR3 is 13 residues. The CDR3 loop is CASSPAGANVLTF. The DNA of the CDR3 is TGTGCCAGCAGTCCGGCTGGGGCCAACGTCCTGACTTTC.

The chain recombines TRBV6-1 with TRBJ1-5; a possible D gene is TRBD1 (6 bases). CDR1 and CDR2 (germline): MNHNS, SASEGT. The CDR3 loop spans 15 amino acids. V lost 5 bases to trimming and J lost 5 bases, with 16 bases between them. CDR3 nucleotide sequence: TGTGCCAGCAGTCTAGGGACACCGAGGGATCAGCCCCAGCATTTT. Residues: CASSLGTPRDQPQHF.

The V gene is TRBV7-8, the J gene TRBJ2-3, with D possibly TRBD2 on 6 matching bases. The CDR3 loop spans 15 amino acids. Germline V gene sequence: CDR1 SGHVS, CDR2 FQNEAQ. V was cut by 5 bases and J by 7 bases, with 19 bases left in between. The CDR3 is CASSPYRTSGYTQYF. In nucleotides, the CDR3 is TGTGCCAGCAGCCCCTACCGGACAAGCGGGTATACGCAGTATTTT.

This sequence joins TRBV30 and TRBJ2-3; TRBD1 is a possible D gene (5 bases). The germline V gene encodes CDR1 GTSNPN and CDR2 SVGIG (reference sequence). V was trimmed by 0 bases and J by 4 bases, leaving 11 bases between them. The CDR3 extends over 14 amino acids. CDR3 region: CAWSVPEGADTQYF. For the CDR3, the DNA is TGTGCCTGGAGTGTACCCGAAGGGGCAGATACGCAGTATTTT.

The rearrangement uses TRBV12-2 and TRBJ2-2; TRBD2 reflects the table's D call only, with no check against the DNA. TRBV12-2 is flagged as a pseudogene. CDR3 length: 18 residues. CDR3 sequence (DNA): TGTGCAAGTCGCGCTCGAGGGGGGGCGGGCGCGAACACCGGGGAGCTGTTTTTT. Protein: CASRARGGAGANTGELFF.

V gene TRBV7-9 combines with J gene TRBJ2-1; D gene ambiguous. Germline CDR1 is SEHNR and CDR2 is FQNEAQ (reference sequence). The CDR3 spans 14 residues. V lost 5 bases and J 1 base, leaving 9 bases between the germline ends. Written as DNA, the CDR3 is TGTGCCAGCAGCCCGCCGGAGTCCTACAATGAGCAGTTCTTC. This gives the protein CASSPPESYNEQFF.

This clone appeared a single time. This chain uses TRBV27 with TRBJ2-1; 9 bases agree with TRBD2. Trimming took 8 bases from V and 6 from J; bases not matched to a gene: 14. Germline V gene data show CDR1 as MNHEY and CDR2 as SMNVEV (reference sequence). The CDR3 has 16 amino acids. The CDR3 nucleotides are TGTGCCAGCTGCCCCAGCGGGAGGACTTGGGGCAATGAGCAGTTCTTC. Protein sequence: CASCPSGRTWGNEQFF.